This is a list of T cell receptor beta chains from one sample in a study of T cells in Graves' hyperthyroidism and ophthalmopathy. TCRdb called the multiplex PCR reads again in MiXCR, with one record for every CDR3 protein. The data hold around 190,000 distinct CDR3 sequences, with about a sixth observed a single time. Sequencing was performed on blood. These receptor sequences come from a woman between 50 and 59 years old with Graves' hyperthyroidism. CDR3s include the opening cysteine and the closing phenylalanine or tryptophan. The order of the fields is J gene, V gene, clone size, D gene, CDR3 protein, CDR3 DNA. A D gene is named only where the DNA matches it firmly. Clone size is not always given. Where it is, it says once, few, many or a class for expanded clones.

>TRBJ2-5|TRBV18|few|-
CASSPSVRETQYF
TGTGCCAGCTCACCATCCGTCCGAGAGACCCAGTACTTC
>TRBJ2-7|TRBV27|many|-
CASSFSQGYEQYF
TGTGCCAGCAGTTTCTCACAAGGCTACGAGCAGTACTTC
>TRBJ2-5|TRBV28|many|-
CASSLRDVGETQYF
TGTGCCAGCAGTTTACGAGACGTCGGGGAGACCCAGTACTTC
>TRBJ2-3|TRBV5-1|few|TRBD2
CASSYGLAGGGTDTQYF
TGCGCCAGCAGCTACGGACTAGCGGGAGGAGGCACAGATACGCAGTATTTT
>TRBJ1-1|TRBV19|few|-
CASSHPGSAGTEAFF
TGTGCCAGTAGTCATCCGGGATCCGCGGGCACTGAAGCTTTCTTT
>TRBJ2-5|TRBV20-1|many|-
CSARGVQETQYF
TGCAGTGCTAGGGGGGTCCAAGAGACCCAGTACTTC
>TRBJ2-7|TRBV29-1|many|TRBD1
CSVGQGSLEQYF
TGCAGCGTTGGACAGGGCTCCCTCGAGCAGTACTTC
>TRBJ2-2|TRBV30|many|-
CAWSGNQGYAGELFF
TGTGCCTGGAGTGGTAACCAGGGTTACGCCGGGGAGCTGTTTTTT
>TRBJ2-7|TRBV2|many|TRBD1
CASQGALNEQYF
TGTGCCAGTCAGGGGGCTCTCAACGAGCAGTACTTC
>TRBJ2-1|TRBV19|many|TRBD1
CASSTRDSYNEQFF
TGTGCCAGTAGTACCCGGGACAGCTACAATGAGCAGTTCTTC
>TRBJ2-1|TRBV6-1|many|TRBD2
CASSPRGGYNNEQFF
TGTGCCAGCAGCCCGCGGGGGGGCTATAACAATGAGCAGTTCTTC
>TRBJ2-1|TRBV11-3|-|TRBD2
CASSLRFTSGRSNEQFF
TGTGCCAGCAGCCTCAGATTTACTAGCGGGAGGAGTAATGAGCAGTTCTTC
>TRBJ2-7|TRBV28|once|TRBD2
CASSPRGGKYEQYF
TGTGCCAGCAGTCCTCGGGGAGGGAAGTACGAGCAGTACTTC
>TRBJ1-5|TRBV14|few|-
CASSSQGSQPQHF
TGTGCCAGCAGCAGCCAGGGGAGTCAGCCCCAGCATTTT
>TRBJ2-7|TRBV12-3/TRBV12-4|-|-
CASSSASGSYEQYF
TGTGCCAGCAGTTCCGCTAGTGGCTCCTACGAGCAGTACTTC
>TRBJ2-7|TRBV7-2|many|TRBD1
CASSLKTGTGPNPSPYEQYF
TGTGCCAGCAGCCTAAAGACCGGGACAGGGCCAAATCCCTCTCCCTACGAGCAGTACTTC
>TRBJ1-3|TRBV9|once|-
CASNIGPSGNTIYF
TGTGCCAGCAACATCGGGCCGTCTGGAAACACCATATATTTT
>TRBJ1-4|TRBV5-1|-|TRBD1
CASSLDRDRRNEKLFF
TGCGCCAGCAGCTTAGACCGGGACAGAAGAAATGAAAAACTGTTTTTT